Given below is one TCR beta chain in context. Its antigen is unknown. A read error may account for a junction end that differs from germline. The data stem from a study of tumor and adjacent non-tumor tissue in lung cancer (dated by TCRdb to the late 2010s). Study-wide context: Of the cohort, 12 patients had adenocarcinoma, 2 had squamous cell carcinoma and 1 had small cell lung cancer. Among the approximately 15 patients, ages ranged from roughly 30 to 85 years, about 10 were men and 5 were women, and disease was TNM stage I to III. For each patient, one tumor sample and one normal lung sample were taken, giving 25 to 30 paired specimens that underwent TCRbeta CDR3 sequencing. Sequencing produced about 130,000,000 productive TCRbeta reads in total, an average of about 4 million reads per sample. Bulk TCRbeta repertoires were compared between lung tumor tissue and matched distant non-tumor lung tissue obtained from approximately 16 lung cancer patients. On the study overall, not on this receptor specifically: TCR diversity (inverse Simpson) was significantly higher in tumor than in normal lung tissue (431.37 vs 166.20, P = 0.0075, Mann-Whitney U test). The cohort had only roughly 14 patients, and the authors noted that larger samples and more detailed clinical data are needed. Peripheral blood was not sequenced, so blood TCRbeta repertoires were not examined in the lung cancer patients of the study. Younger patients had significantly higher TCR diversity, and higher tumor TCR diversity was associated with shorter overall and disease-free survival. In normal lung, the top 100 clones accounted for a significantly larger cumulative share of the repertoire than in tumor tissue. Neither the sequencing platform nor unique molecular identifiers are mentioned in the methods.

The CDR3, from cysteine to phenylalanine, totals 15 residues. Just CDR3 DNA is preserved here, 45 bases in frame from base 1. CDR1 and CDR2 are drawn from the germline V gene (reference sequence): SGHAT, FQDESV. Bulk unsorted tissue served as the source for RNA extraction, and RNA quality was assessed using a NanoDrop ND-1000 and an Agilent 2100. Distant non-tumor tissue taken more than 3 cm from the tumor edge was used as the normal lung sample. Newly diagnosed lung cancer patients without prior chemotherapy who had been admitted for thoracic surgery in China between August and November 2014 were enrolled as donors. Anyone who had undergone radiotherapy or chemotherapy before, or who had another cancer at the same time, was left out of the study. Surgical tissue pieces of roughly 1-2 cm3 were preserved in RNAlater solution and stored at -80 °C until use. The protocol used for the library was multiplex PCR. TCRdb records Illumina HiSeq 2500 as the sequencer. TCRbeta libraries were built by three rounds of nested PCR using primers (Table S4), following protocols modified from ARM-PCR. Before sequencing, PCR products of 200-500 bp were excised from the gel and purified with the QIAquick gel extraction kit. The published analysis was carried out like this. Trimmomatic was used to clean the reads, FLASH was used to merge the reads into complete CDR3 sequences, and MiTCR was used to assign the reads to V(D)J germline segments. Clonal diversity was computed as the inverse Simpson's index with VDJtools. A read counted as productive if the sequence was in-frame and lacked a premature stop codon. The raw public data were reprocessed by TCRdb itself: fastp quality trimming at Q25, MiXCR clonotype calling, in-frame beta chains only. One record per CDR3 amino acid sequence lists the most common genes and DNA. It is TCRdb's table, rather than the study itself, that gives the V and J calls and clone size. This sample holds some 97,000 distinct CDR3 sequences; 50% to 70% were observed only once. The ten largest account for roughly 20% of the sample.

The TCR was taken from a young man with non-small cell lung cancer. The chain couples TRBV11-1 to TRBJ2-6; possibly the D gene is TRBD1, per 5 matching bases. Sequencing was performed on distant non-tumor lung tissue. The DNA sequence follows: TGTGCCAGCAGTGAAAGGCTCTCTGGGGCCAACGTCCTGAATTTC. It translates as CASSERLSGANVLNF.